This T cell receptor (beta chain) originates from a study of shared clonotypes between healthy human individuals. Background on the study: Per donor, CD8 memory used one plate, CD8 naive used two, CD4 memory used three and CD4 naive used three.

Data came from immunoSEQ multiplex PCR; TCRdb stores just in-frame clones and leaves some out. The table records about 980,000 clones, 76% of them present only once. This clonotype originated in a young man in good health. Sequenced: memory CD4+ T cells sorted from blood. Subset here: CD45RA-negative fraction.

DNA of the CDR3: TGTGCCAGCAGCTTCGACAGGGCTAACTATGGCTACACCTTC. Translation gives CASSFDRANYGYTF. V is TRBV5-6 and J is TRBJ1-2, with TRBD1 matching over 7 bases. Germline V gene lookup returns CDR1 SGHDT and CDR2 YYEEEE. This CDR3 has 14 amino acids. J was trimmed by 0 bases and V by 2 bases; bases with no gene match: 1.